This T cell receptor (beta chain) was sequenced during a study of cytomegalovirus exposure and HLA in healthy donors. The CDR3 spans 15 residues. Germline assignment: CDR1 SGHTA and CDR2 FQGTGA. Trimming pared 6 bases from V and 0 bases from J, leaving 15 bases between. General study findings and limits: Common viral pathogens were later found to be apparently linked to several of the most significant clusters. When analyzed later, a missense DCLRE1C variant was found to be linked to TCR beta V- and J-gene trimming. Per a prior analysis, the majority of TCR beta V segments were productive roughly 87% or roughly 30% of the time. Among the sequence variants, a highly shared cluster was likely an artifact of sequencing.

PCR was performed using 60 Vbeta and 13 Jbeta primers. The protocol was immunoSEQ multiplex PCR, while the TCRdb copy is restricted to in-frame clones and leaves out a portion. The sample contains 150,000 to 200,000 clones, 76% of which appear only once. For this clone: Its target is unknown.

The chain uses TRBV7-3 and TRBJ2-7, with D tentatively TRBD1 (6 bases). The receptor comes from a male donor in good health and CMV-seronegative. Material: PBMCs. This chain's CDR3 is CASSQTGRSSYEQYF. The CDR3 bases are TGTGCCAGCAGTCAGACAGGCCGGAGCTCCTACGAGCAGTACTTC.